These T cell receptor beta chains were read from a single sample in a study of blood T cell repertoires in COVID-19. Assay: immunoSEQ multiplex PCR; the TCRdb copy retains only in-frame clones and omits some. The data contain over 95,000 clones, 81% of them singletons. The material sequenced was peripheral blood. The source is a human donor in a cohort sampled during active COVID-19. Both conserved end residues are trimmed from each CDR3. D genes are given only for firm matches.

cdr3_aa	v_call	j_call	d_call
ASSPGTSGGAEGPDTQY	TRBV5-4	TRBJ2-3	TRBD2
ASSPGGRSTDTQY	TRBV7-2	TRBJ2-3	TRBD2
ASSESGTGANVLT	TRBV5-5	TRBJ2-6	.
ASSADRTSTYEQY	TRBV5-1	TRBJ2-7	TRBD1
ASRTDRVYHGYT	TRBV6-5	TRBJ1-2	TRBD1
ASSINLNTEAF	TRBV7-2	TRBJ1-1	.
ASSSRRGHGETQY	TRBV7-2	TRBJ2-5	TRBD1
ASSYPGQGYEQY	TRBV6-6	TRBJ2-7	TRBD1
ASSLKLAVAYEQY	TRBV27	TRBJ2-7	.
ASSQGGGTYEQY	TRBV4-2	TRBJ2-7	.
AWSPGPREKLF	TRBV30	TRBJ1-4	.
ASSRALGQASSGANVLT	TRBV3-1/TRBV3-2	TRBJ2-6	TRBD1
ATRKTNKQGVYGYT	TRBV24-1	TRBJ1-2	.
ASSPIGADSGNTIY	TRBV13	TRBJ1-3	.
ASSLADRGRTEAF	TRBV5-1	TRBJ1-1	TRBD1
ASSYSRRTLNTEAF	TRBV6-2/TRBV6-3	TRBJ1-1	.
ASSPGQPGNTIY	TRBV7-2	TRBJ1-3	.
ASSLQGNNQPQH	TRBV28	TRBJ1-5	.
ASSPSSSYEQY	TRBV7-9	TRBJ2-7	.
ASSQGGLAVQETQY	TRBV14	TRBJ2-5	TRBD2
ASSYSLQKNIQY	TRBV6-6	TRBJ2-4	.
AWSVGGLGETQY	TRBV30	TRBJ2-5	.
ASSLGPTDTQY	TRBV9	TRBJ2-3	.
ATSRRTGGVWAF	TRBV15	TRBJ1-1	TRBD1
ASSLQIEDEQF	TRBV7-3	TRBJ2-1	.
AWSLFRGGNTIY	TRBV30	TRBJ1-3	.